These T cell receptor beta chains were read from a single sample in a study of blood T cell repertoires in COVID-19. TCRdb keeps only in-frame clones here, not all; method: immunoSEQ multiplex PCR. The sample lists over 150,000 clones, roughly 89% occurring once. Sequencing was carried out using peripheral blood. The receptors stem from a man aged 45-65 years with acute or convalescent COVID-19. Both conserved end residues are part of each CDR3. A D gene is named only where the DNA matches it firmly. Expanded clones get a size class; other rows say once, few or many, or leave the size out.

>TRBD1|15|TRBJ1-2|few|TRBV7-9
TGTGCCAGCAGCTTAAAGGGACAGGGGAATGGTGGCTACACCTTC
CASSLKGQGNGGYTF
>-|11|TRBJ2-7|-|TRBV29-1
TGCAGCGTCGCAGGGGCCTACGAGCAGTACTTC
CSVAGAYEQYF
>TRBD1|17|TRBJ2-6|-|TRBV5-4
TGTGCCAGCAGCGCCCGGGACAGGGCACTTGGGGCCAACGTCCTGACTTTC
CASSARDRALGANVLTF
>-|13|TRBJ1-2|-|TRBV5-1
TGCGCCAGCAGCGTACAGGGAGAGGATGGCTACACCTTC
CASSVQGEDGYTF
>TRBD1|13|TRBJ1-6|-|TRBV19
TGTGCCAGTACGACAGGGGAACTTTCACCCCTCCACTTT
CASTTGELSPLHF
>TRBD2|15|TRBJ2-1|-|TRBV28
TGTGCCAGCTATACACGGACTAGCGGGAGGAATGAGCAGTTCTTC
CASYTRTSGRNEQFF
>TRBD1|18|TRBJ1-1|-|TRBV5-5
TGTGCCAGCAGCTTTTGGCTTTCCGGGACAGGGGTCCCAACTGAAGCTTTCTTT
CASSFWLSGTGVPTEAFF
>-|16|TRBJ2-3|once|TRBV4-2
TGTGCCAGCAGCCAAGCGGGGATAGCAGGGGAAGATACGCAGTATTTT
CASSQAGIAGEDTQYF
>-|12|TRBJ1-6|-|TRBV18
TGTGCCAGCTCACCAGAGGAGGGATCCCTCCACTTT
CASSPEEGSLHF
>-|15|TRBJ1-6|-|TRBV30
TGTGCCTGGAGGACGGGGGGGGCCAATAATTCACCCCTCCACTTT
CAWRTGGANNSPLHF
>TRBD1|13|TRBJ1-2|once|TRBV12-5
TGTGCTAGTGGTTCGCGGGACAGAGATGGCTACACCTTC
CASGSRDRDGYTF
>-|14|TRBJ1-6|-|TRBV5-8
TGTGCCAGCAGCTTGGACAGGGTTAATTCACCCCTCCACTTT
CASSLDRVNSPLHF
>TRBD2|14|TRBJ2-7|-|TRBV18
TGTGCCAGCGCGGGGACTAGCGGGAGCTACGAGCAGTACTTC
CASAGTSGSYEQYF
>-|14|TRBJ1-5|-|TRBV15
TGTGCCACCAGCAGAGATTTCAACAATCAGCCCCAGCATTTT
CATSRDFNNQPQHF
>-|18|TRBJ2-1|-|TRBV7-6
TGTGCCAGCAGCTTAAGTCGGACGGGGGGCCAAGGTCAAAATGAGCAGTTCTTC
CASSLSRTGGQGQNEQFF
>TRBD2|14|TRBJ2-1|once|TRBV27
TGTGCCAGCAAACTAGCGGATTACTACAATGAGCAGTTCTTC
CASKLADYYNEQFF
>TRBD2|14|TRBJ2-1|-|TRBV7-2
TGTGCCAGCAGCTTTAGCGGGGGTCGGAATGAGCAGTTCTTC
CASSFSGGRNEQFF
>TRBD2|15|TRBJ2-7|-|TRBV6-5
TGTGCCAGCAGTTACTCGAGCAGCGGGAGGGCCGTGCAGTACTTC
CASSYSSSGRAVQYF
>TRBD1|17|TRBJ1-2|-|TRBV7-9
TGTGCCAGCACGGGCGGAGGACAGGGGGCAAGCAACTATGGCTACACCTTC
CASTGGGQGASNYGYTF
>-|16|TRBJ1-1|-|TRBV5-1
TGCGCCAGCAGCTTGCGGGTGGGGGGAAAGAACACTGAAGCTTTCTTT
CASSLRVGGKNTEAFF
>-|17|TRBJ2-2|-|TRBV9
TGTGCCAGCAGCCAAAGAGGGGCGAACGGGGGCACCGGGGAGCTGTTTTTT
CASSQRGANGGTGELFF
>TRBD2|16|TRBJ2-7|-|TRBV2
TGTGCCAGCAGTAGGGAAGCGGGGGACCTCTCCTACGAGCAGTACTTC
CASSREAGDLSYEQYF
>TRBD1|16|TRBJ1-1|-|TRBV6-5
TGTGCCAGCAGTTCACTAAAAACAGGGGGTATAACTGAAGCTTTCTTT
CASSSLKTGGITEAFF
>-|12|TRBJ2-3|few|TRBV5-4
TGTGCCAGCAGCCAAGCGGGAGATACGCAGTATTTT
CASSQAGDTQYF
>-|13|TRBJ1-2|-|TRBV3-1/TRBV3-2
TGTGCCAGCAGCCAAGAGGGGAGTGAAGGCTACACCTTC
CASSQEGSEGYTF
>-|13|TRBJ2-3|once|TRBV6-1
TGTGCCAGCAGTGAACAGGGCACAGATACGCAGTATTTT
CASSEQGTDTQYF
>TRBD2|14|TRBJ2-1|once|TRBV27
TGTGCCAGCAGTTTCGGGACTAGGGACAATGAGCAGTTCTTC
CASSFGTRDNEQFF
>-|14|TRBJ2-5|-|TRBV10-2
TGCGCCAGCAGTGAAAGTGGGCAGGGAGAGACCCAGTACTTC
CASSESGQGETQYF
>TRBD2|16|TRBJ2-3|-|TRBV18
TGTGCCAGCTCACCACCGGAACTAGCGGGCACAGATACGCAGTATTTT
CASSPPELAGTDTQYF
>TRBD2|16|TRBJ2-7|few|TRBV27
TGTGCCAGCAGTTCTGGGCTAGCGGGAGGTGTCCACGAGCAGTACTTC
CASSSGLAGGVHEQYF
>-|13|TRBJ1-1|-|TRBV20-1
TGCAGTGCTAGTCACGGGAGAAACACTGAAGCTTTCTTT
CSASHGRNTEAFF
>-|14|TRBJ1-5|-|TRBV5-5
TGTGCCAGCAGCTTTGTCGCGGTCAATCAGCCCCAGCATTTT
CASSFVAVNQPQHF
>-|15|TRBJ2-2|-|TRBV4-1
TGCGCCAGCAGCCAAGATCCCGGGTGGAACGGGGAGCTGTTTTTT
CASSQDPGWNGELFF
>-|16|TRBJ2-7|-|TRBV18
TGTGCCAGCTCATCATTCTTGGGAGACCCTGCGTACGAGCAGTACTTC
CASSSFLGDPAYEQYF
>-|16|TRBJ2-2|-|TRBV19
TGTGCCAGTAGTATAGTTAGTAGTCCGAACACCGGGGAGCTGTTTTTT
CASSIVSSPNTGELFF
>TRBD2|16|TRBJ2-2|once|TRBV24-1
TGTGCCACCAGTGCCGGGACTAGCGGAAACACCGGGGAGCTGTTTTTT
CATSAGTSGNTGELFF
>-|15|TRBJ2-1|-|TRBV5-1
TGCGCCAGCAGCTTGGGGGGAGGAAACAACAATGAGCAGTTCTTC
CASSLGGGNNNEQFF
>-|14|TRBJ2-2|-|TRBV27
TGTGCCAGCAGTTTACCAGGGTTTGCCGGGGAGCTGTTTTTT
CASSLPGFAGELFF
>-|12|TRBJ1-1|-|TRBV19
TGTGCCAGTAGTCAGAGGGGCGGGAAAGCTTTCTTT
CASSQRGGKAFF
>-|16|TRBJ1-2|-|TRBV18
TGTGCCAGCTCACCACCCGGCCCGCAGGGCTTCTATGGCTACACCTTC
CASSPPGPQGFYGYTF
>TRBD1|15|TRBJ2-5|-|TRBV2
TGTGCCAGCAGTGAAGGCAGGGGGCGCGTGAAGACCCAGTACTTC
CASSEGRGRVKTQYF
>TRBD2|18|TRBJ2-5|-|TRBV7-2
TGTGCCAGCAGCTTAAGGGCTAGCGGGGGCCCCGGGAGAGAGACCCAGTACTTC
CASSLRASGGPGRETQYF
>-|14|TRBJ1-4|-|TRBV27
TGTGCCAGCAGTTACACAGGGACGGGGGAAAAACTGTTTTTT
CASSYTGTGEKLFF
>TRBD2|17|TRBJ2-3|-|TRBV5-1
TGCGCCAGCAGCCGCCGGCAATTAGCGGGGACCACAGATACGCAGTATTTT
CASSRRQLAGTTDTQYF
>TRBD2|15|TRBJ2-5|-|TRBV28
TGTGCCAGCAGTTTATCGGCTAGCGGGAAAGAGACCCAGTACTTC
CASSLSASGKETQYF
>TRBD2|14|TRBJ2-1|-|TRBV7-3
TGTGCCAGCAGCCTTAGCGGGAGTTATGGTGAGCAGTTCTTC
CASSLSGSYGEQFF
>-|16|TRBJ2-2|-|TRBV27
TGTGCCAGCACCCCACAGCCAGGGTTGCGCACCGGGGAGCTGTTTTTT
CASTPQPGLRTGELFF
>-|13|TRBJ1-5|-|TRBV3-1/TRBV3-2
TGTGCCAGCAGCCAACAGGGGAATCAGCCCCAGCATTTT
CASSQQGNQPQHF
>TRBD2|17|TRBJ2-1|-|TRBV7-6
TGTGCCAGCAGCTTAGATCGGGTGGTGCGGGGGGGCGATGAGCAGTTCTTC
CASSLDRVVRGGDEQFF
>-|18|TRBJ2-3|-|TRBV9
TGTGCCAGCAGCGTAGGGACGACTGCCCTCGGGGGTACAGATACGCAGTATTTT
CASSVGTTALGGTDTQYF
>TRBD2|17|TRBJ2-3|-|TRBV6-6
TGTGCCAGCAGTCAGGGATTAGCGGGAGTCGGCACAGATACGCAGTATTTT
CASSQGLAGVGTDTQYF
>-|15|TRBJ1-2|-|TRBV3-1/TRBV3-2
TGTGCCAGCAGCCAAGGATCAGGGAAAAACTATGGCTACACCTTC
CASSQGSGKNYGYTF
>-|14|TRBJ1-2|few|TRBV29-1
TGCAGCGTTGAAGAAGCGGCAGGATCTGAAGGCTACACCTTC
CSVEEAAGSEGYTF
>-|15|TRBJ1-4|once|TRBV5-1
TGCGCCAGCAGCACTACAGGACGAACTAATGAAAAACTGTTTTTT
CASSTTGRTNEKLFF
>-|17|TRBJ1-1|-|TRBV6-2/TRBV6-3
TGTGCCAGCAGTTACTATGAGTCGCGGGTCGAGGACACTGAAGCTTTCTTT
CASSYYESRVEDTEAFF